Below are 28 T cell receptor beta chains sequenced from a single sample in a study of CD8+ T cells in alopecia areata. Sequencing templates came from extracted RNA that was reverse transcribed into cDNA. Clones were read by immunoSEQ multiplex PCR, and TCRdb kept only the in-frame ones, dropping some. Seen here are 90,000 to 120,000 clones, 45% to 60% observed once, and the top ten hold roughly 25%. The sample comprised NKG2D-low CD8+ T cells sorted from blood. The receptors derive from a human donor with alopecia areata.

On this clone: Mismatch with germline at one junction end may stem from a read error. The chain recombines TRBV7-9 with TRBJ2-7; D remains ambiguous. CDR1 is SEHNR and CDR2 is FQNEAQ in the germline V gene (reference sequence). CDR3 length: 13 residues. The CDR3: CANSLGTPLEQYF. In DNA, the CDR3 is TGTGCCAACAGCTTAGGCACCCCTCTGGAGCAGTACTTC. The full variable domain, its missing parts supplied by reference TRBV7-9 and TRBJ2-7, is DTGVSQNPRHKITKRGQNVTFRCDPISEHNRLYWYRQTLGQGPEFLTYFQNEAQLEKSRLLSDRFSAERPKGSFSTLEIQRTEQGDSAMYLCANSLGTPLEQYFGPGTRLTVT.

This chain joins TRBV28 and TRBJ2-7, with 8 bases that match TRBD1. Germline loops: CDR1 MDHEN, CDR2 SYDVKM. The CDR3 runs to 13 residues. The J segment lost 2 bases and the V segment lost 8 bases, leaving 5 bases of the junction unmatched. CDR3 residues: CASSKDRAYEQYF. Here the CDR3 DNA reads TGTGCCAGCTCGAAGGACAGGGCCTACGAGCAGTACTTC.

The chain links TRBV29-1 to TRBJ1-1; no reliable D call. V dropped 8 bases and J dropped 4 bases, with 20 bases sitting between them. This CDR3 is 14 amino acids long. Germline CDR1 and CDR2: SQVTM and ANQGSEA. The CDR3 spells CSTGLTASSTEAFF. The CDR3 DNA reads as TGCAGCACCGGACTTACGGCGAGTTCCACTGAAGCTTTCTTT.

Only a few counts were recorded for this clone. The chain couples TRBV7-2 to TRBJ2-3; 9 nucleotides align to TRBD2. With 1 base clipped from V and 2 bases from J, the junction kept 4 bases outside the gene matches. CDR1 is SGHTA, CDR2 FQGNSA, per germline. The CDR3 totals 16 residues. The CDR3 DNA sequence: TGTGCCAGCAGCTTAGTGCCTAGCGGGATCACAGATACGCAGTATTTT. It codes for CASSLVPSGITDTQYF.

This clone was detected once. The rearrangement uses TRBV7-9 and TRBJ2-7, with D possibly matching TRBD1 (6 bases). Trimming removed 5 bases from V and 0 bases from J, with 14 bases in between. In germline, CDR1 is SEHNR, CDR2 FQNEAQ (reference sequence). The CDR3 covers 15 residues. CDR3 protein: CASSPRQANSYEQYF. The CDR3 DNA follows: TGTGCCAGCAGCCCTAGACAGGCCAACTCCTACGAGCAGTACTTC.

At least ten counts were recorded for this clone. J is TRBJ2-1 and V is TRBV27, with D tentatively TRBD1 or TRBD2 (5 bases each). V was clipped by 0 bases and J by 11 bases, with 20 bases between them. CDR3 length equals 16 residues. Germline CDR1 reads MNHEY; CDR2 reads SMNVEV (reference sequence). The CDR3 DNA reads as TGTGCCAGCAGTTTATCGAGGACATCTTTGAGACTAAAGCAGTTCTTC. The encoded protein is CASSLSRTSLRLKQFF.

This chain uses TRBV7-2 with TRBJ2-7; 11 bases are shared with TRBD1. The CDR3 consists of 15 residues. V was clipped by 7 bases and J by 0 bases; unmatched bases: 5. Germline V gene data show CDR1 as SGHTA and CDR2 as FQGNSA. CDR3 protein: CASTSGTGGSYEQYF. CDR3 DNA sequence: TGTGCCAGCACATCCGGGACAGGGGGCTCCTACGAGCAGTACTTC.

The V call is TRBV7-9, the J call TRBJ2-1; weak D call: TRBD1 (5 bases). This CDR3 contains 14 residues. The V and J ends lost 1 base and 6 bases respectively, with 10 bases between them. The germline gives CDR1 SEHNR, CDR2 FQNEAQ (reference sequence). Here the CDR3 reads CASSLGGVGNEQFF. In nucleotides, the CDR3 is TGTGCCAGCAGCTTAGGGGGCGTTGGCAATGAGCAGTTCTTC.

This chain joins TRBV27 and TRBJ2-1; the match to TRBD2 covers 10 bases. Germline V gene data show CDR1 as MNHEY and CDR2 as SMNVEV (reference sequence). V gave up 2 bases and J gave up 7 bases; unmatched junction bases: 5. The CDR3 is 15 residues long. The CDR3 reads CASSLTSSGSNEQFF. CDR3 nucleotide sequence: TGTGCCAGCAGTTTAACGTCTAGCGGGAGTAATGAGCAGTTCTTC.

V usage is TRBV2 and J usage is TRBJ2-1; 11 nucleotides match TRBD1. Germline loops: CDR1 SNHLY, CDR2 FYNNEI. This CDR3 spans 14 amino acids. The V and J ends lost 4 bases and 7 bases, in that order; junction bases with no gene match: 3. The CDR3 loop is CASSGDRGMNEQFF. The CDR3 DNA reads as TGTGCCAGCAGTGGGGACAGGGGGATGAATGAGCAGTTCTTC.

The V gene is TRBV7-9, the J gene TRBJ2-1; TRBD2 aligns across 8 bases. The ends lost 1 base at V and 7 bases at J; junction bases unmatched: 6. CDR3 length: 15 residues. CDR1 is SEHNR, CDR2 FQNEAQ, per germline (reference sequence). In nucleotides, the CDR3 is TGTGCCAGCAGCTTAGACCAGCGGGAGACGAATGAGCAGTTCTTC. This codes for CASSLDQRETNEQFF.

The V gene is TRBV27, the J gene TRBJ2-5; 7 bases are shared with TRBD2. Germline V gene sequence: CDR1 MNHEY, CDR2 SMNVEV (reference sequence). The CDR3 has 16 residues. V gave up 2 bases and J gave up 5 bases; unmatched junction bases: 11. The CDR3: CASSLVRELSGETQYF. The CDR3 DNA reads TGTGCCAGCAGTTTAGTGCGGGAGTTGTCTGGGGAGACCCAGTACTTC.

The chain combines TRBV18 with TRBJ2-1; D is tentatively TRBD1 or TRBD2 (5 bases each). Germline CDR1 reads KGHSH; CDR2 reads LQKENI. The CDR3 has 15 amino acids. The germline V and J ends were trimmed by 4 bases and 7 bases, with 17 bases remaining between them. The CDR3 nucleotides read TGTGCCAGCTCACAACGGGACGGCCTGTGGAATGAGCAGTTCTTC. This gives the protein CASSQRDGLWNEQFF.

V gene TRBV2 combines with J gene TRBJ2-1; the match to TRBD2 covers 11 bases. J gave up 3 bases and V 5 bases, and 6 bases lay outside the gene matches. Germline CDR1 reads SNHLY; CDR2 reads FYNNEI. This CDR3 spans 16 amino acids. The chain's CDR3 is CASSKTGLAVYNEQFF. The CDR3 DNA sequence: TGTGCCAGCAGTAAGACGGGACTAGCGGTCTACAATGAGCAGTTCTTC.

V usage is TRBV5-6 and J usage is TRBJ1-2, with 7 nucleotides matching TRBD1. The CDR3 has 13 residues. The germline gives CDR1 SGHDT, CDR2 YYEEEE. Losses at the gene ends were 4 bases for V and 9 bases for J; bases not matched to a gene: 9. CDR3 sequence (DNA): TGTGCCAGCAGCCTGCCGACAGGGCCAAGCTACACCTTC. Residues: CASSLPTGPSYTF. Full variable domain (rest looked up from reference TRBV5-6 and TRBJ1-2): DAGVTQSPTHLIKTRGQQVTLRCSPKSGHDTVSWYQQALGQGPQFIFQYYEEEERQRGNFPDRFSGHQFPNYSSELNVNALLLGDSALYLCASSLPTGPSYTFGSGTRLTVV.

This chain uses TRBV7-9 with TRBJ2-1; no clear D gene. The CDR3 loop spans 11 amino acids. Trimming removed 4 bases from V and 8 bases from J, with 6 bases in between. Germline V gives CDR1 SEHNR, CDR2 FQNEAQ (reference sequence). The CDR3 sequence is CASSSSYEQFF. In DNA, the CDR3 is TGTGCCAGCAGCTCCAGTTATGAGCAGTTCTTC.

Details on this clone: Since the CDR3 does not end with the conserved phenylalanine or tryptophan, this likely comes from a read error. The rearrangement links TRBV19 to TRBJ2-7; perhaps D is TRBD1 or TRBD2 (5 bases each). The CDR3 spans 14 residues. Trimming stripped 3 bases from V and 7 bases from J, with 16 bases between. Germline loops: CDR1 LNHDA, CDR2 SQIVND (reference sequence). CDR3 nucleotides: TGTGCCAGTAGTATGAAGCCGGGACCCCGGGAGCAGTACCTC. The encoded protein is CASSMKPGPREQYL.

The chain employs TRBV27 and TRBJ2-1; no firm D call. Germline loops: CDR1 MNHEY, CDR2 SMNVEV (reference sequence). This CDR3 contains 14 residues. Trimming took 6 bases from V and 0 from J, leaving 9 bases between them. CDR3 DNA sequence: TGTGCCAGCAGGGCAGGTACCTCCTACAATGAGCAGTTCTTC. Protein sequence: CASRAGTSYNEQFF.

This clone was seen only once. The chain employs TRBV7-9 and TRBJ2-1, with D tentatively TRBD2 (6 bases). Germline CDR1 is SEHNR and CDR2 is FQNEAQ (reference sequence). CDR3 length: 15 residues. Trimming removed 3 bases at V and 8 bases at J, with 17 bases between. The CDR3 spells CASSFVEGHGDEQFF. The CDR3 region has the DNA TGTGCCAGCAGCTTCGTGGAGGGCCACGGGGATGAGCAGTTCTTC.

This clone was detected only a few times. The chain carries TRBV28 and TRBJ2-1, with D perhaps TRBD1 (6 bases). Looked up from germline, CDR1 is MDHEN and CDR2 is SYDVKM. The CDR3 extends over 19 amino acids. V gave up 3 bases and J gave up 0 bases, with 21 bases separating them. The CDR3 spells CASSFPRGPPASSYNEQFF. The CDR3 DNA reads TGTGCCAGCAGTTTCCCCAGGGGCCCACCTGCAAGCTCCTACAATGAGCAGTTCTTC.

V is TRBV11-2 and J is TRBJ2-1, with D possibly matching TRBD1 (7 bases). Germline CDR1 and CDR2: SGHAT and FQNNGV. CDR3 length: 17 amino acids. V lost 7 bases, J lost 6 bases, and 25 bases lay in between. The CDR3 is CASTPLRGVTGVNEQFF. CDR3 coding DNA: TGTGCCAGCACCCCACTAAGGGGGGTTACAGGGGTCAATGAGCAGTTCTTC.

The chain has TRBV9 and TRBJ2-7; 10 bases are shared with TRBD1. The CDR3 runs to 14 residues. Trimming at V came to 3 bases and at J to 3 bases, leaving 3 bases not matched to a gene. Germline CDR1 SGDLS, CDR2 YYNGEE. The CDR3 DNA reads TGTGCCAGCAGCGGGGACAGGGGTGGCTACGAGCAGTACTTC. This gives the protein CASSGDRGGYEQYF.

The chain couples TRBV11-2 to TRBJ1-1; no firm D call. Trimming shortened V by 1 base and J by 0 bases, and 3 bases separated the two germline ends. The CDR3 runs 13 residues. Germline CDR1 is SGHAT and CDR2 is FQNNGV. In DNA form, the CDR3 reads TGTGCCAGCAGCTTAGCAGTGAACACTGAAGCTTTCTTT. It translates to CASSLAVNTEAFF.

This chain uses TRBV10-3 with TRBJ2-5; tentatively, D is TRBD1 (6 bases). CDR1 is ENHRY, CDR2 SYGVKD, per germline. V shed 6 bases and J shed 0 bases, with 14 bases lying between them. This CDR3 region has 15 residues. The CDR3 protein is CAIRPGASHQETQYF. The DNA for the CDR3 is TGTGCCATCAGACCAGGGGCCTCACACCAAGAGACCCAGTACTTC.

The chain has TRBV5-6 and TRBJ1-5; TRBD1 aligns across 8 bases. The CDR3 loop spans 15 amino acids. J gave up 6 bases and V 4 bases, and 9 bases lay outside the gene matches. The germline V gene encodes CDR1 SGHDT and CDR2 YYEEEE. The CDR3 region is CASSGRTGNPQPQHF. The CDR3 DNA sequence: TGTGCCAGCAGCGGACGGACAGGGAACCCTCAGCCCCAGCATTTT.

The chain couples TRBV10-3 to TRBJ2-7; D unclear. The CDR3 totals 11 residues. The germline V gene encodes CDR1 ENHRY and CDR2 SYGVKD. Trimming took off 10 bases at V and 2 bases at J, with 9 bases between the two ends. Here the CDR3 DNA reads TGTGCCACCTCTGGGGCCTACGAGCAGTACTTC. It specifies CATSGAYEQYF.

This clone occurred a few times. V is TRBV29-1 and J is TRBJ2-3; 7 nucleotides agree with TRBD2. There are 15 residues in the CDR3. J was trimmed by 2 bases and V by 2 bases; bases with no gene match: 7. The germline gives CDR1 SQVTM, CDR2 ANQGSEA. The CDR3 is CSVEKREQFTDTQYF. CDR3 nucleotide sequence: TGCAGCGTTGAAAAGCGGGAACAATTCACAGATACGCAGTATTTT.

This chain connects TRBV2 to TRBJ2-4; possibly TRBD1 for D (6 bases). The germline V and J ends were trimmed by 2 bases and 14 bases, with 13 bases remaining between them. The CDR3 has 12 amino acids. Per germline, CDR1 SNHLY and CDR2 FYNNEI. CDR3 protein: CASSELGTGKYF. In nucleotides, the CDR3 is TGTGCCAGCAGTGAATTAGGAACAGGGAAGTACTTC.